Listed below are T cell receptor beta chains from one sample, sequenced in a study of T cell responses to AZD1222 COVID-19 vaccine. The data were produced by immunoSEQ multiplex PCR, yet TCRdb's version contains in-frame clones alone and is incomplete. The sample includes around 130,000 clones, over 75% of them seen just once. Material: peripheral blood, obtained on day 0 of MenACWY control vaccination. The receptors were gathered from an adult in good health. The CDR3 runs from the conserved cysteine through the conserved F or W. D genes are given only for firm matches. Size tells how often a clone was seen (once, few, many) or the class of an expanded clone, and some rows leave it out.

cdr3_nt: TGTGCCAGTAGTATTAACAGGGGTCCAACCTACGAGCAGTACTTC
cdr3_aa: CASSINRGPTYEQYF
clone_size: NA
v_call: TRBV19
cdr3_length: 15
j_call: TRBJ2-7
d_call: TRBD1

cdr3_nt: TGTGCCAGCAGTTTTTCCAGGGCAGCTCAGCCCCAGCATTTT
cdr3_aa: CASSFSRAAQPQHF
clone_size: NA
v_call: TRBV27
cdr3_length: 14
j_call: TRBJ1-5
d_call: NA

cdr3_nt: TGTGCCAGCAGCAAACGAACTCCGGCAACTAATGAAAAACTGTTTTTT
cdr3_aa: CASSKRTPATNEKLFF
clone_size: once
v_call: TRBV5-5
cdr3_length: 16
j_call: TRBJ1-4
d_call: NA

cdr3_nt: TGTGCCAGTAGAGAGGGAGATGAGCAGTTCTTC
cdr3_aa: CASREGDEQFF
clone_size: NA
v_call: TRBV19
cdr3_length: 11
j_call: TRBJ2-1
d_call: NA

cdr3_nt: TGTGCCAGTAGGAAGCGGAGCTCCTACGAGCAGTACTTC
cdr3_aa: CASRKRSSYEQYF
clone_size: NA
v_call: TRBV19
cdr3_length: 13
j_call: TRBJ2-7
d_call: NA

cdr3_nt: TGTGCCAGCAGTAAATTAGACAGGGGAATCTTCGAGGCTAATGAAAAACTGTTTTTT
cdr3_aa: CASSKLDRGIFEANEKLFF
clone_size: NA
v_call: TRBV5-5
cdr3_length: 19
j_call: TRBJ1-4
d_call: TRBD1

cdr3_nt: TGTGCCAGCCGTGGACAGGGGGGACTAGCGGGAGTCAAGCAGTTCTTC
cdr3_aa: CASRGQGGLAGVKQFF
clone_size: NA
v_call: TRBV7-9
cdr3_length: 16
j_call: TRBJ2-1
d_call: TRBD2

cdr3_nt: TGCGCCAGCAGCTTCCCGGGCGGGAGCTACGAGCAGTACTTC
cdr3_aa: CASSFPGGSYEQYF
clone_size: NA
v_call: TRBV5-1
cdr3_length: 14
j_call: TRBJ2-7
d_call: TRBD2

cdr3_nt: TGCGCCAGCAGTGAGGCACTAGCGCATAATGAGCAGTTCTTC
cdr3_aa: CASSEALAHNEQFF
clone_size: NA
v_call: TRBV10-1
cdr3_length: 14
j_call: TRBJ2-1
d_call: TRBD2

cdr3_nt: TGTGCCAGCAGTCCAACGGGGGAGAATGGCTACACCTTC
cdr3_aa: CASSPTGENGYTF
clone_size: once
v_call: TRBV25-1
cdr3_length: 13
j_call: TRBJ1-2
d_call: NA

cdr3_nt: TGTGCCAGCAGCGCCGGACTAGCGGGAAGCTCTGGGGCCAACGTCCTGACTTTC
cdr3_aa: CASSAGLAGSSGANVLTF
clone_size: NA
v_call: TRBV9
cdr3_length: 18
j_call: TRBJ2-6
d_call: TRBD2

cdr3_nt: TGCAGCGGCAATGAGGGGGGAGACACTGAAGCTTTCTTT
cdr3_aa: CSGNEGGDTEAFF
clone_size: NA
v_call: TRBV29-1
cdr3_length: 13
j_call: TRBJ1-1
d_call: NA

cdr3_nt: TGTGCCACCAGCAGAGATAGTTATAATGAAAAACTGTTTTTT
cdr3_aa: CATSRDSYNEKLFF
clone_size: NA
v_call: TRBV15
cdr3_length: 14
j_call: TRBJ1-4
d_call: NA

cdr3_nt: TGTGCCAGCAGCCTGGGGACCGATCCCTACAATGAGCAGTTCTTC
cdr3_aa: CASSLGTDPYNEQFF
clone_size: NA
v_call: TRBV7-9
cdr3_length: 15
j_call: TRBJ2-1
d_call: NA

cdr3_nt: TGCGCCAGCAGAATATTGGGCACGAATACTGAAGCTTTCTTT
cdr3_aa: CASRILGTNTEAFF
clone_size: NA
v_call: TRBV5-1
cdr3_length: 14
j_call: TRBJ1-1
d_call: NA

cdr3_nt: TGTGCCAGCAGTTACTCGACTAGTTTCTTCGGGGAGCTGTTTTTT
cdr3_aa: CASSYSTSFFGELFF
clone_size: NA
v_call: TRBV6-5
cdr3_length: 15
j_call: TRBJ2-2
d_call: NA

cdr3_nt: TGTGCCAGCAGCCAAGGCAAATTAGAGCAGTACTTC
cdr3_aa: CASSQGKLEQYF
clone_size: NA
v_call: TRBV7-9
cdr3_length: 12
j_call: TRBJ2-7
d_call: NA

cdr3_nt: TGCAGTGCTAGTAAGCGGGAAAATTTCTACGAGCAGTACTTC
cdr3_aa: CSASKRENFYEQYF
clone_size: NA
v_call: TRBV20-1
cdr3_length: 14
j_call: TRBJ2-7
d_call: TRBD2